These 21 T cell receptor beta chains came from one sample sequenced in a study of T-cell reconstitution after alpha-beta-depleted transplantation in children (dated by TCRdb to the mid-2010s). Per the publication, the treatment or condition label means: allogeneic hematopoietic cell transplantation with graft depleted of TCRalphabeta T cells and CD19 B cells. Library preparation used PCR. TCRdb names Illumina HiSeq 2500 as the instrument used. Molecular barcoding was employed in the preparation of TCR libraries, with unique molecular identifiers being used to normalize TCRbeta repertoire quantification. The raw public reads went through TCRdb reprocessing: fastp at Q25, MiXCR clone calling, in-frame beta chains kept. All rows with the same CDR3 protein become a single entry with the most common DNA and genes. For this sample there are around 600,000 distinct CDR3 sequences; more than 20% appear just once. Roughly 15% of the sample belongs to the ten largest clones.

This sample comprised PBMCs, mostly from graft donor cells, obtained 360 days after TCRalphabeta/CD19-depleted stem cell transplant. Receptors were obtained from a boy in the first two years of life who had a stem cell transplant for acute myeloid leukemia, so the T cells may come from the graft donor.

The gene calls are TRBV6-1 and TRBJ2-5; TRBD2 matches at 8 bases. Germline values: CDR1 MNHNS, CDR2 SASEGT. V lost 11 bases to trimming and J lost 6 bases; unmatched junction nucleotides: 14. This CDR3 has 14 amino acids. CDR3 coding DNA: TGTGCCGTCTCCCGGGAGGGAAGTATGAAGACCCAGTACTTC. Protein sequence: CAVSREGSMKTQYF.

V gene TRBV6-5 combines with J gene TRBJ2-2; a weak D match, TRBD1 (5 bases). Trimming removed 5 bases at V and 9 bases at J, with 13 bases between. CDR1 MNHEY and CDR2 SVGAGI come from the germline V gene. The CDR3 sequence is 13 residues long. CDR3 loop: CASSTQGTRELFF. The CDR3 bases are TGTGCCAGCAGTACTCAGGGTACCCGGGAGCTGTTTTTT.

The rearrangement joins TRBV20-1 to TRBJ2-3; 7 nucleotides match TRBD2. Germline loops: CDR1 DFQATT, CDR2 SNEGSKA (reference sequence). This CDR3 region has 14 residues. V trimming: 4 bases; J trimming: 0 bases; junction bases outside the gene matches: 4. The CDR3 region has the DNA TGCAGTGCTACGGGGGGTGAGAGCACAGATACGCAGTATTTT. It codes for CSATGGESTDTQYF.

The CDR3 nucleotides are TGTGCCAGCAGGGATCAGGCCTACTATGGCTACACCTTC. Protein product: CASRDQAYYGYTF. The V and J genes are TRBV6-1 and TRBJ1-2; D uncertain. V was pared by 6 bases and J by 3 bases, with 11 bases between. The CDR3 totals 13 residues. CDR1 is MNHNS, CDR2 SASEGT, per germline.

The rearrangement links TRBV5-5 to TRBJ2-7; D may correspond to TRBD1 or TRBD2 (5 bases each). The V end lost 0 bases, the J end lost 1 base, and 14 bases lay between the germline ends. The V gene's germline CDR1 is SGHKS and CDR2 YYEKEE (reference sequence). There are 16 residues in the CDR3. The CDR3 bases are TGTGCCAGCAGCTTGGTATGGGACCGTGTTTCCTACGAGCAGTACTTC. Residues: CASSLVWDRVSYEQYF.

This clonotype was counted between two and nine times. At one end, the junction sequence differs from germline, possibly due to a read error. In nucleotides, the CDR3 is TGTTCCAGCACACTTCGTCGAGGACTAGCAGAGACCCAGTACTTC. Translation: CSSTLRRGLAETQYF. This rearrangement joins TRBV6-4 to TRBJ2-5; 8 nucleotides align to TRBD2. Germline V CDR1 and CDR2: MRHNA, SNTAGT. The CDR3 runs to 15 residues.

The chain links TRBV9 to TRBJ2-7, with 7 bases fitting TRBD2. The V gene end was trimmed by 0 bases and the J gene end by 4 bases; junction bases not matched to a gene: 7. Per the germline V gene, CDR1 is SGDLS and CDR2 is YYNGEE. This CDR3 contains 15 residues. The CDR3 loop reads CASSVGDYLIYEQYF. The CDR3 nucleotides read TGTGCCAGCAGCGTAGGGGACTATCTTATTTACGAGCAGTACTTC.

This clonotype appeared many times. The rearrangement links TRBV7-8 to TRBJ2-7, with TRBD1 as a possible D gene (6 bases). The CDR3 is made up of 14 amino acids. Germline lookup yields CDR1 SGHVS and CDR2 FQNEAQ. Trimming left V 8 bases short and J 7 bases short, with 21 bases between. The CDR3 sequence is CASLGGREPWEQYF. CDR3 DNA sequence: TGTGCCAGCTTAGGGGGACGGGAACCTTGGGAGCAGTACTTC.

As regards this clonotype: The junction does not match germline at one end; this may be a read error. The V gene is TRBV24-1, the J gene TRBJ2-5; weak D call: TRBD2 (6 bases). This CDR3 spans 12 amino acids. From germline, CDR1 is KGHDR and CDR2 SFDVKD. The CDR3 here is CATQGFRETLYF. The CDR3 nucleotides read TGTGCCACCCAAGGGTTTCGGGAGACCCTGTACTTC.

This clonotype came up many times. The chain combines TRBV12-3 or TRBV12-4 with TRBJ1-1; D perhaps matches TRBD1 (5 bases). This CDR3 is 15 amino acids long. Trimming left V 2 bases short and J 1 base short, with 11 bases between. Written as DNA, the CDR3 is TGTGCCAGCAGTTTAACGACAGCCCCGAACACTGAAGCTTTCTTT. Residues: CASSLTTAPNTEAFF.

The chain has TRBV10-3 and TRBJ2-2; 9 bases map to TRBD1. CDR1 and CDR2 from the germline V gene are ENHRY and SYGVKD. J lost 2 bases, V lost 6 bases, and 4 bases had no gene match. This CDR3 contains 15 residues. The CDR3 spells CAISPDRGNTGELFF. DNA for the CDR3: TGTGCCATCAGCCCGGACAGGGGTAACACCGGGGAGCTGTTTTTT.

The chain employs TRBV15 and TRBJ2-7, with 8 bases fitting TRBD2. CDR1 and CDR2 (germline): LNHNV, YYDKDF (reference sequence). The CDR3 is made up of 19 amino acids. Germline trimming cut 1 base from V and 0 bases from J; bases unmatched to any gene: 14. CDR3 nucleotide sequence: TGTGCCACCAGCAGAGGGGTCTCGGACGGGGGGGCCTTCTCCTACGAGCAGTACTTC. Translation gives CATSRGVSDGGAFSYEQYF.

The V call is TRBV12-3 or TRBV12-4, the J call TRBJ2-3; TRBD2 is a possible D gene (7 bases). This CDR3 region has 13 residues. With 10 bases removed from V and 5 bases from J, the gap between germline ends came to 16 bases. CDR3 protein: CAIEGGLGDTQYF. The DNA for the CDR3 is TGTGCCATCGAGGGGGGGTTGGGAGATACGCAGTATTTT.

The chain is built from TRBV20-1 and TRBJ2-5, with 7 positions matching TRBD2. V lost 1 base and J lost 4; bases outside the gene matches: 6. The CDR3 is made up of 14 amino acids. Looked up from germline, CDR1 is DFQATT and CDR2 is SNEGSKA (reference sequence). CDR3 in amino acids: CSARVGGTRETQYF. Here the CDR3 DNA reads TGCAGTGCTAGAGTCGGGGGGACCCGAGAGACCCAGTACTTC.

This clonotype occurred many times. This rearrangement joins TRBV5-1 to TRBJ2-7; D is undetermined. Trimming pared 4 bases from V and 3 bases from J, leaving 14 bases between. Germline assignment: CDR1 SGHRS and CDR2 YFSETQ. The CDR3 contains 14 residues. CDR3 bases: TGCGCCAGCAGCGCCGACTCAGGTTTCTACGAGCAGTACTTC. Its protein is CASSADSGFYEQYF.

The V and J genes are TRBV20-1 and TRBJ1-1; D remains ambiguous. This CDR3 is 13 amino acids long. With 0 bases removed from V and 4 bases from J, the gap between germline ends came to 9 bases. CDR1 is DFQATT and CDR2 is SNEGSKA in the germline V gene (reference sequence). The CDR3, as DNA: TGCAGTGCTAGAGATATGGGAGGCACTGAAGCTTTCTTT. The encoded protein is CSARDMGGTEAFF.

This clonotype was seen a handful of times. The chain uses TRBV2 and TRBJ2-1; D may match TRBD1 or TRBD2 (5 bases each). The CDR3 is made up of 15 amino acids. Germline V CDR1 and CDR2: SNHLY, FYNNEI. V was cut by 4 bases and J by 6 bases, with 16 bases left in between. As DNA, the CDR3 is TGTGCCAGCAGTGGTGCGAGGGGAGAGGGCAATGAGCAGTTCTTC. Protein product: CASSGARGEGNEQFF.

This chain joins TRBV12-3 or TRBV12-4 and TRBJ2-1, with 7 bases aligning to TRBD2. The CDR3 runs 12 residues. The trim removed 5 bases at V and 10 bases at J, leaving 5 bases unmatched. Written as DNA, the CDR3 is TGTGCCAGCAGTCTCGGACTAGTGGAGCAGTTCTTC. It specifies CASSLGLVEQFF.

This rearrangement joins TRBV7-2 to TRBJ2-1, with 8 nucleotides matching TRBD2. J gave up 1 base and V 5 bases, and 7 bases lay outside the gene matches. The CDR3 contains 16 residues. In germline, CDR1 is SGHTA, CDR2 FQGNSA. The DNA of the CDR3 is TGTGCCAGCAGCACCGTAGCGGGGAGGTCCTACAATGAGCAGTTCTTC. Residues: CASSTVAGRSYNEQFF.

Comments on this clonotype: No conserved phenylalanine or tryptophan is present at the end of the CDR3, so a read error is the likely explanation. The V gene is TRBV7-6, the J gene TRBJ2-1; D is perhaps TRBD2 (6 bases). V was clipped by 1 base and J by 6 bases, with 19 bases between them. The CDR3 runs 17 residues. The germline CDR1 and CDR2 sequences are SGHVS and FNYEAQ. The CDR3 region is CASSLDAAGLAPNEQFL. DNA for the CDR3: TGTGCCAGCAGCTTAGATGCGGCGGGGTTAGCCCCCAATGAGCAGTTCTTG.

This clonotype was recorded at least ten times. The chain employs TRBV3-1 and TRBJ1-3; D gene uncertain. Germline V gene sequence: CDR1 LGHDT, CDR2 YNNKEL (reference sequence). V gave up 0 bases and J gave up 1 base, with 10 bases separating them. This CDR3 is 16 amino acids long. CDR3: CASSQDLGASGNTIYF. As DNA, the CDR3 is TGTGCCAGCAGCCAAGATCTGGGAGCATCTGGAAACACCATATATTTT.